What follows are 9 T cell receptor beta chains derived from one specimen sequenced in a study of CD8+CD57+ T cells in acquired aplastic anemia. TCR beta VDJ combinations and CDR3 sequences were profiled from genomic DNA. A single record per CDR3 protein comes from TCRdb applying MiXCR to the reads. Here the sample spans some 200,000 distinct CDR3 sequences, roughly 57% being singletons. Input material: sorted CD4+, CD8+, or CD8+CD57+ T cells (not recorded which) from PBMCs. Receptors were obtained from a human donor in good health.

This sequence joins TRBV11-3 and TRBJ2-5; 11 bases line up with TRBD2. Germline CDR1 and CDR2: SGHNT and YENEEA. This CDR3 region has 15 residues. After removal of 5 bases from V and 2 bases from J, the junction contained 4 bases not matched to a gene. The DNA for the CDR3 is TGTGCCAGCAGCCAAGGGACTAGCGGTCAAGAGACCCAGTACTTC. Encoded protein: CASSQGTSGQETQYF.

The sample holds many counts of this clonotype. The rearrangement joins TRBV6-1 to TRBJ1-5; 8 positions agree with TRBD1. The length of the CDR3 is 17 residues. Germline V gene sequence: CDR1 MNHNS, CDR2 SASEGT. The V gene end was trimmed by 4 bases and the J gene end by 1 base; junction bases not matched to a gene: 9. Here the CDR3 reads CASSAHSGTGSNQPQHF. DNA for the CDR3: TGTGCCAGCAGTGCCCACTCCGGGACAGGCAGCAATCAGCCCCAGCATTTT.

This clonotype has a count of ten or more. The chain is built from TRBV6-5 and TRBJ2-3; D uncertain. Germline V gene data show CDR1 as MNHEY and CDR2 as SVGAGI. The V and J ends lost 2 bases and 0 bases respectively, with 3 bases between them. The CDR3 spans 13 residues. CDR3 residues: CASSYRSTDTQYF. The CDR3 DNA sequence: TGTGCCAGCAGTTACCGGAGCACAGATACGCAGTATTTT.

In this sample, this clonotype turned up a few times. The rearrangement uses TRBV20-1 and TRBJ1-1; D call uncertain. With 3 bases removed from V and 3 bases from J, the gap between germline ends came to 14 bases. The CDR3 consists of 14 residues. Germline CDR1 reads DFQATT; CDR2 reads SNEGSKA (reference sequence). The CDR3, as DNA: TGCAGTGCTAGCCCCGGGGTCGGGGACACTGAAGCTTTCTTT. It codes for CSASPGVGDTEAFF.

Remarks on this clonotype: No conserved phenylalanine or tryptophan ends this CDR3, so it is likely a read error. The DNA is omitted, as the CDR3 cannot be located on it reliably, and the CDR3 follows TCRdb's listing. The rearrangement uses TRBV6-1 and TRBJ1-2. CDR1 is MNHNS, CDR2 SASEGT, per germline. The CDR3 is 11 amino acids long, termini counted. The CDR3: CASSGLAGSSY.

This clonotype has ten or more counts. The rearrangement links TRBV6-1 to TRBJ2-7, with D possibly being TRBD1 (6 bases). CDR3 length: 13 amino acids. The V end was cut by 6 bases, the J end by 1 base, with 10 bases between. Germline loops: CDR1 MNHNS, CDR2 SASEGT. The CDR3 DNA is TGTGCCAGCAGAACGACAGGTTCCTACGAGCAGTACTTC. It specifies CASRTTGSYEQYF.

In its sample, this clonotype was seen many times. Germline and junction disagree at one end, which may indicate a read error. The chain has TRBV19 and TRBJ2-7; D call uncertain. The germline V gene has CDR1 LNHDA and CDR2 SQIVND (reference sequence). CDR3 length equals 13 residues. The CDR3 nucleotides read TGTGCCAGTAGTAAAAGGGCCTCCCACGAGCAGTACTTC. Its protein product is CASSKRASHEQYF. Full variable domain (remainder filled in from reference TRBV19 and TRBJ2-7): DGGITQSPKYLFRKEGQNVTLSCEQNLNHDAMYWYRQDPGQGLRLIYYSQIVNDFQKGDIAEGYSVSREKKESFPLTVTSAQKNPTAFYLCASSKRASHEQYFGPGTRLTVT.

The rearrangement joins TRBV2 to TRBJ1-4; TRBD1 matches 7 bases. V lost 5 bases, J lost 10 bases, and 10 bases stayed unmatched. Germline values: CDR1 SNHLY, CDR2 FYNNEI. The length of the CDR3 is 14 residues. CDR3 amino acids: CASSWTGRYGKLFF. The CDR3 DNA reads TGTGCCAGCAGTTGGACAGGCCGGTATGGAAAACTGTTTTTT.

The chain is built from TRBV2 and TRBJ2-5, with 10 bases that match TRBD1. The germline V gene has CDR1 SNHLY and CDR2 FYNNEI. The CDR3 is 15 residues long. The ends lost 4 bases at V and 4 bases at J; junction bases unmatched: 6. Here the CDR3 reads CASSVGTGDGETQYF. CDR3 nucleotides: TGTGCCAGCAGTGTAGGGACAGGGGATGGAGAGACCCAGTACTTC.